Shown below are 25 T cell receptor beta chains from a single sample sequenced in a study of T cells of healthy individuals. TCRdb re-called the 5' RACE reads through MiXCR, storing one row per CDR3 protein. The sample holds 53,000 or so distinct CDR3 sequences, 14% to 15% seen once. These receptor sequences come from a human donor in good health.

At least ten counts were recorded for this clonotype. DNA for the CDR3: TGCGCCAGCAGCCCGAGCTTAGATTGGACAGCTAGACAGTATTTT. Translated, it gives CASSPSLDWTARQYF. J is TRBJ2-3 and V is TRBV5-1, with D possibly being TRBD1 (6 bases). V lost 4 bases to trimming and J lost 12 bases, with 24 bases between them. CDR3 size: 15 residues. CDR1 and CDR2 from the germline V gene are SGHRS and YFSETQ. Supplemented by reference TRBV5-1 and TRBJ2-3, the full variable domain reads KAGVTQTPRYLIKTRGQQVTLSCSPISGHRSVSWYQQTPGQGLQFLFEYFSETQRNKGNFPGRFSGRQFSNSRSEMNVSTLELGDSALYLCASSPSLDWTARQYFGPGTRLTVL.

There are many counts of this clonotype. The chain couples TRBV20-1 to TRBJ1-2, with D hard to call. V gave up 6 bases and J gave up 4 bases, with 15 bases separating them. The germline gives CDR1 DFQATT, CDR2 SNEGSKA (reference sequence). This CDR3 is built from 13 residues. CDR3 loop: CSAATASGYGYTF. The CDR3 bases are TGCAGTGCCGCAACAGCTTCAGGCTATGGCTACACCTTC.

This clonotype was recorded at least ten times. The chain combines TRBV19 with TRBJ2-6, with D unresolved. Trimming cost V 8 bases and J 0 bases, with 11 bases left between them. The CDR3 loop spans 15 amino acids. Germline lookup yields CDR1 LNHDA and CDR2 SQIVND (reference sequence). The CDR3 nucleotides are TGTGCCAGTCGGAACAGTCACTCTGGGGCCAACGTCCTGACTTTC. Translating it yields CASRNSHSGANVLTF.

There are a few counts of this clonotype. The V call is TRBV6-2 or TRBV6-3, the J call TRBJ2-2; 13 nucleotides line up with TRBD2. The CDR3 loop spans 16 amino acids. V trimming: 6 bases; J trimming: 1 base; junction bases outside the gene matches: 2. Germline V gene data show CDR1 as MNHEY and CDR2 as SVGEGT. The CDR3 spells CASRLAGGENTGELFF. CDR3 DNA: TGTGCCAGCAGACTAGCGGGAGGGGAGAACACCGGGGAGCTGTTTTTT.

The chain combines TRBV20-1 with TRBJ1-4; no clear D gene. The germline V gene has CDR1 DFQATT and CDR2 SNEGSKA (reference sequence). The V and J ends lost 8 bases and 6 bases respectively, with 13 bases between them. CDR3 size: 12 residues. The CDR3 loop reads CSPTGPHEKLFF. DNA for the CDR3: TGCAGTCCGACCGGACCTCATGAAAAACTGTTTTTT.

This clonotype showed up many times. This chain joins TRBV20-1 and TRBJ1-5; D possibly corresponds to TRBD1 (5 bases). From germline, CDR1 is DFQATT and CDR2 SNEGSKA (reference sequence). CDR3 size: 16 residues. Trimming took 0 bases from V and 0 from J, leaving 12 bases between them. The CDR3 spells CSARDRSRDSNQPQHF. The CDR3 DNA reads TGCAGTGCTAGAGATAGGTCCAGGGATAGCAATCAGCCCCAGCATTTT.

The genes are TRBV10-3 and TRBJ2-2, with 8 bases matching TRBD2. The CDR3 contains 14 residues. Germline V lookup: CDR1 ENHRY, CDR2 SYGVKD. The V segment lost 5 bases and the J segment 3 bases; nucleotides outside the gene matches: 2. The CDR3 protein is CAISSGSDTGELFF. The CDR3 DNA reads TGTGCCATCAGTAGCGGGAGTGACACCGGGGAGCTGTTTTTT.

In its sample, this clonotype was seen many times. This chain connects TRBV27 to TRBJ2-1; TRBD1 is a possible D gene (5 bases). Trimming cost V 3 bases and J 6 bases, with 15 bases left between them. This CDR3 region has 15 residues. Looked up from germline, CDR1 is MNHEY and CDR2 is SMNVEV (reference sequence). CDR3 nucleotide sequence: TGTGCCAGCAGTTTCGGTACCCAGGGTCGCAATGAGCAGTTCTTC. Amino acid sequence: CASSFGTQGRNEQFF.

In its sample, this clonotype was seen many times. The genes are TRBV18 and TRBJ1-6; 8 bases line up with TRBD1. The V segment lost 5 bases and the J segment 8 bases; nucleotides outside the gene matches: 5. The CDR3 loop spans 14 amino acids. Germline V gene data show CDR1 as KGHSH and CDR2 as LQKENI. CDR3 DNA sequence: TGTGCCAGCTCATCAGGGGGCCGGGATTCACCCCTCCACTTT. The encoded protein is CASSSGGRDSPLHF.

This clonotype came up a few times. The V call is TRBV7-9, the J call TRBJ2-7, with 9 bases aligning to TRBD2. In germline, CDR1 is SEHNR, CDR2 FQNEAQ (reference sequence). The J segment lost 4 bases and the V segment lost 7 bases, leaving 11 bases of the junction unmatched. This CDR3 spans 15 amino acids. CDR3 nucleotide sequence: TGTGCCAGCACCGAGACTAGACTAGCGGAGTACGAGCAGTACTTC. Its protein is CASTETRLAEYEQYF.

In its sample, this clonotype was seen a few times. This chain uses TRBV2 with TRBJ2-5; 10 bases match TRBD2. This CDR3 contains 13 residues. Losses at the gene ends were 8 bases for V and 6 bases for J; bases not matched to a gene: 6. Germline-derived CDR1 and CDR2 are SNHLY and FYNNEI. For the CDR3, the DNA is TGTGCCAGCCCTAGCGGGGGTGTCAAGACCCAGTACTTC. The encoded protein is CASPSGGVKTQYF.

This clonotype appeared many times. The chain is built from TRBV6-6 and TRBJ2-3; TRBD2 is a possible D gene (6 bases). The CDR3 contains 16 residues. Germline V gene lookup returns CDR1 MNHNY and CDR2 SVGAGI (reference sequence). V lost 2 bases and J 3 bases, leaving 15 bases between the germline ends. Here the CDR3 reads CASSYGEAGRTDTQYF. As DNA, the CDR3 is TGTGCCAGCAGTTACGGCGAGGCGGGACGAACAGATACGCAGTATTTT.

This chain joins TRBV4-1 and TRBJ2-3; the match to TRBD2 covers 11 bases. This CDR3 region has 17 residues. Per germline, CDR1 MGHRA and CDR2 YSYEKL. After removal of 2 bases from V and 2 bases from J, the junction contained 6 bases not matched to a gene. In DNA, the CDR3 is TGCGCCAGCAGCCAACTTTTGACTAGCGGGGCCACAGATACGCAGTATTTT. This gives the protein CASSQLLTSGATDTQYF.

The chain has TRBV6-1 and TRBJ2-1; TRBD1 aligns across 7 bases. J lost 3 bases, V lost 0 bases, and 8 bases had no gene match. Germline V lookup: CDR1 MNHNS, CDR2 SASEGT. This CDR3 spans 17 amino acids. The chain's CDR3 is CASSEAGTANFYNEQFF. The DNA for the CDR3 is TGTGCCAGCAGTGAAGCCGGGACAGCTAATTTCTACAATGAGCAGTTCTTC.

The gene calls are TRBV20-1 and TRBJ1-5; no clear D. Trimming took off 3 bases at V and 3 bases at J, with 21 bases between the two ends. Germline V gene lookup returns CDR1 DFQATT and CDR2 SNEGSKA (reference sequence). This CDR3 comprises 17 residues. Written as DNA, the CDR3 is TGCAGTGCTAGGAGCTCCCGGGTCTACCAAACCAATCAGCCCCAGCATTTT. It encodes CSARSSRVYQTNQPQHF.

The chain joins TRBV2 to TRBJ2-7; the D is unclear. Germline-derived CDR1 and CDR2 are SNHLY and FYNNEI. This CDR3 contains 12 residues. Trimming took off 1 base at V and 6 bases at J, with 7 bases between the two ends. CDR3 amino acids: CASSEGPIEQYF. The CDR3 DNA is TGTGCCAGCAGTGAAGGTCCCATCGAGCAGTACTTC.

This clonotype was observed at least ten times. J is TRBJ1-2 and V is TRBV29-1, with TRBD1 matching over 10 bases. Per the germline V gene, CDR1 is SQVTM and CDR2 is ANQGSEA. The CDR3 totals 17 residues. Trimming at V came to 1 base and at J to 4 bases, leaving 12 bases not matched to a gene. The CDR3 reads CSVEGQPGTGDAYGYTF. The CDR3 DNA reads as TGCAGCGTTGAAGGCCAACCGGGGACAGGGGACGCCTATGGCTACACCTTC.

At least ten counts were recorded for this clonotype. This rearrangement joins TRBV11-2 to TRBJ2-7; 12 positions match TRBD1. The V gene's germline CDR1 is SGHAT and CDR2 FQNNGV. The CDR3 is 14 amino acids. Unmatched junction bases numbered 8, after V lost 8 bases and J lost 6 bases. CDR3: CASGGTGGVSEQYF. The DNA for the CDR3 is TGTGCCAGCGGGGGGACAGGGGGCGTTTCCGAGCAGTACTTC.

The CDR3 nucleotides read TGTGCCACGAGTAGCGGAGTCGCCGGGGAGCTGTTTTTT. Translating gives CATSSGVAGELFF. This chain joins TRBV7-3 and TRBJ2-2; maybe TRBD2 (6 bases). The CDR3 length is 13 residues. Between the trimmed V and J ends, which lost 10 bases and 6 bases, there was a span of 15 bases. The germline CDR1 and CDR2 sequences are SGHTA and FQGTGA. Full variable domain (remainder filled in from reference TRBV7-3 and TRBJ2-2): GAGVSQTPSNKVTEKGKYVELRCDPISGHTALYWYRQSLGQGPEFLIYFQGTGAADDSGLPNDRFFAVRPEGSVSTLKIQRTERGDSAVYLCATSSGVAGELFFGEGSRLTVL.

Remarks on this clonotype: A clone one base away is much larger, so this may be a read error. The chain uses TRBV6-2 or TRBV6-3 and TRBJ2-2; a weak D match, TRBD2 (5 bases). From germline, CDR1 is MNHEY and CDR2 SVGEGT. The CDR3 extends over 15 amino acids. Trimming took 2 bases from V and 1 from J, leaving 8 bases between them. The CDR3: CASSYHRENTGELFF. The CDR3 nucleotides read TGTGCCAGCAGTTACCACCGGGAGAACACCGGGGAGCTGTTTTTT.

The chain couples TRBV2 to TRBJ2-5, with 10 bases identical to TRBD2. V shed 3 bases, J shed 1 base, and the junction held 2 bases outside the gene matches. There are 15 residues in the CDR3. Per the germline V gene, CDR1 is SNHLY and CDR2 is FYNNEI. CDR3 residues: CASSELAGAQETQYF. In nucleotides, the CDR3 is TGTGCCAGCAGTGAGCTAGCGGGGGCCCAAGAGACCCAGTACTTC. The variable domain in full, completed from reference TRBV2 and TRBJ2-5, reads EPEVTQTPSHQVTQMGQEVILRCVPISNHLYFYWYRQILGQKVEFLVSFYNNEISEKSEIFDDQFSVERPDGSNFTLKIRSTKLEDSAMYFCASSELAGAQETQYFGPGTRLLVL.

This clonotype was seen more than once but under ten times. This sequence joins TRBV20-1 and TRBJ1-4; 9 nucleotides align to TRBD1. V dropped 5 bases and J dropped 0; count of bases not matched to a gene: 10. This CDR3 is 17 amino acids long. The germline V gene encodes CDR1 DFQATT and CDR2 SNEGSKA (reference sequence). The CDR3 DNA is TGCAGTGCTGGACAGGGGTCGGGGGTTGCAACTAATGAAAAACTGTTTTTT. Translation gives CSAGQGSGVATNEKLFF.

This clonotype was detected a few times. The V and J genes are TRBV9 and TRBJ2-2; no clear D. The CDR3 extends over 12 amino acids. Trimming removed 3 bases at V and 6 bases at J, with 6 bases between. The V gene's germline CDR1 is SGDLS and CDR2 YYNGEE. This CDR3 is CASSETPGELFF. The DNA for the CDR3 is TGTGCCAGCAGCGAGACCCCCGGGGAGCTGTTTTTT.

The chain combines TRBV20-1 with TRBJ2-3; TRBD2 matches 15 bases. J was trimmed by 4 bases and V by 6 bases; bases with no gene match: 11. CDR3 length: 17 amino acids. The germline CDR1 and CDR2 sequences are DFQATT and SNEGSKA (reference sequence). DNA of the CDR3: TGCAGTGCCACCGGACTAGCGGGGGGGCACTCCCCAGATACGCAGTATTTT. Amino acids: CSATGLAGGHSPDTQYF.

This clonotype was picked up many times. The chain carries TRBV27 and TRBJ2-5, with TRBD1 matching 7 bases. The germline gives CDR1 MNHEY, CDR2 SMNVEV (reference sequence). The ends lost 6 bases at V and 7 bases at J; junction bases unmatched: 11. The CDR3 has 14 amino acids. The CDR3 bases are TGTGCCAGCAGAGGCCTTGGACAGGCTGGGACCCAGTACTTC. Translation gives CASRGLGQAGTQYF.